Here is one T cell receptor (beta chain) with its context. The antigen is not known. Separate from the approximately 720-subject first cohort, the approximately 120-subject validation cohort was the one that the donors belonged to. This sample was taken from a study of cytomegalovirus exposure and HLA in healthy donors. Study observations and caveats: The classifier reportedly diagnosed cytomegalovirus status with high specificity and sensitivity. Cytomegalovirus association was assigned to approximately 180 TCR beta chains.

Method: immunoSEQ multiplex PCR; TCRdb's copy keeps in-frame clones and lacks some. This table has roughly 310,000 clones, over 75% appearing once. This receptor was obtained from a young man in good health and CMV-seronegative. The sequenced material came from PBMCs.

CDR3 DNA sequence: TGTGCCAGCAGCCCTCGTGGTAGCGGGGTTGGGGAGCTGTTTTTT. It translates to CASSPRGSGVGELFF. The chain couples TRBV4-2 to TRBJ2-2, with TRBD2 identical over 8 bases. V lost 4 bases, J lost 8 bases, and 9 bases stayed unmatched. This CDR3 spans 15 amino acids. Germline CDR1 is LGHNA and CDR2 is YNFKEQ.